This T cell receptor beta chain was documented in a study of long-term antiretroviral therapy in people with HIV. Version v3.0 of the immunoSEQ assay was performed at survey level. The data were produced by immunoSEQ multiplex PCR, yet TCRdb's version contains in-frame clones alone and is incomplete. The sample gives about 18,000 clones, around 76% of which show up once; around 15% is in the top ten. In regard to this clone: Its antigen is currently unknown.

Overall study findings and caveats: Data on ART adherence, viral resistance or therapy changes were unavailable. Relative to control repertoires, HIV repertoires exhibited narrower CDR3 length ranges.

This receptor was taken from a woman between 45 and 65 years old with HIV. The specimen comprised unsorted PBMCs, sampled 0.5 years before starting antiretroviral therapy.

The CDR3 DNA sequence: TGTGCCAGCAGTCCCGGGACAGGGTTGATCGGGGAGCTGTTTTTT. The encoded protein is CASSPGTGLIGELFF. The chain employs TRBV6-1 and TRBJ2-2; 9 bases align to TRBD1. This CDR3 is built from 15 residues. Germline loops: CDR1 MNHNS, CDR2 SASEGT. V dropped 5 bases and J dropped 7; count of bases not matched to a gene: 8.